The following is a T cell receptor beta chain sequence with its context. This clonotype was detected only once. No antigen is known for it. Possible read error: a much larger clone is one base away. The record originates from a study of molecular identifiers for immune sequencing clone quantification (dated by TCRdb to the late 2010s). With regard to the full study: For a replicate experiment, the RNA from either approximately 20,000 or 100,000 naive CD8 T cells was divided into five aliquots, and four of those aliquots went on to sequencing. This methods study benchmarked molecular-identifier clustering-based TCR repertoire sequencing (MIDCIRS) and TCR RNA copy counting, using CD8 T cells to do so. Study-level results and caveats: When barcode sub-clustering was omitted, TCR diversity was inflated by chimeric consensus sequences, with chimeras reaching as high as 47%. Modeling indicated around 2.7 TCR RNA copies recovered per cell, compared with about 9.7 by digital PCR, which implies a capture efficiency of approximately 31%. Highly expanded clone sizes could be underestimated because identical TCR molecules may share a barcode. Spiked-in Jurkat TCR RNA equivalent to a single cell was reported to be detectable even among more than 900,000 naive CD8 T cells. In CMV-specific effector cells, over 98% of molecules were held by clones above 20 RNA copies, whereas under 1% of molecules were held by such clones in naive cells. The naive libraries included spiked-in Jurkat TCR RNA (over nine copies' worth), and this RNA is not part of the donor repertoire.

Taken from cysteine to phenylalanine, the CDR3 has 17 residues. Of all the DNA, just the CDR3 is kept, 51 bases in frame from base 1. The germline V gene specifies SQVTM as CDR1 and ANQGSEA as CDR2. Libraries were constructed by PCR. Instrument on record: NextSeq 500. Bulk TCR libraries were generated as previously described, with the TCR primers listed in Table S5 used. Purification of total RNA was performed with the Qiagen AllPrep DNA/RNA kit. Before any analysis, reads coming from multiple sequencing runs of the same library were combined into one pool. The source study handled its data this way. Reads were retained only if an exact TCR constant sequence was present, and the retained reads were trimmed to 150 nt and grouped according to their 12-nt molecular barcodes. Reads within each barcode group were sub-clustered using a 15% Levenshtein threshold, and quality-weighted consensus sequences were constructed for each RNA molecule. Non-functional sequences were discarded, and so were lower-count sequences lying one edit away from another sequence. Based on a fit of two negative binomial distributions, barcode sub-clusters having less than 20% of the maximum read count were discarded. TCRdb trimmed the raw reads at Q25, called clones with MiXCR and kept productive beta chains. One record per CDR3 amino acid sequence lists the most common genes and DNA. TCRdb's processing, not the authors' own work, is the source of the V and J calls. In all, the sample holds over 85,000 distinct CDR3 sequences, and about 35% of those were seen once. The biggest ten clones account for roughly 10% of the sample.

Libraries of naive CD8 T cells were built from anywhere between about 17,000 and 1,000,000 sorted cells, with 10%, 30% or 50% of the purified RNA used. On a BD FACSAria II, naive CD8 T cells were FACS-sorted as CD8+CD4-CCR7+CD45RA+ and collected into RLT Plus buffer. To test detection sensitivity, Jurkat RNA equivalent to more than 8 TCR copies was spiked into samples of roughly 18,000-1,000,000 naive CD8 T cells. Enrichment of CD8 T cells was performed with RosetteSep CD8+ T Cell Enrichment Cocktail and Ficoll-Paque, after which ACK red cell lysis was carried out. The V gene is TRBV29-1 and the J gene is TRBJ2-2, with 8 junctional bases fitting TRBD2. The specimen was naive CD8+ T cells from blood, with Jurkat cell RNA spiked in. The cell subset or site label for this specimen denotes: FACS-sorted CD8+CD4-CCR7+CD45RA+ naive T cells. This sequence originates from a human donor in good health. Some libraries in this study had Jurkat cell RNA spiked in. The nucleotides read TGCAGCGTTAATCCCATAATTAGCGGGGCTAACACCGGGGAGCCGTTTTTT. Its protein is CSVNPIISGANTGEPFF.